This T cell receptor (beta chain) was sequenced during a study of blood T cell repertoires in COVID-19. Study in general: Both acute and convalescent COVID-19 samples were obtained from the United States, Italy and Spain. T cells, B-cell-depleted T cells, or PBMCs supplied cDNA or gDNA.

The CDR3 is made up of 16 amino acids. CDR1 and CDR2 (germline): MNHNY, SVGAGI (reference sequence). The J segment lost 3 bases and the V segment lost 0 bases, leaving 6 bases of the junction unmatched. Sequencing was performed with immunoSEQ multiplex PCR; in TCRdb, only in-frame clones are kept and a portion is missing. The sample holds fewer than 250,000 clones, approximately 83% seen once. What was sequenced was peripheral blood. This rearrangement joins TRBV6-6 to TRBJ1-2, with 8 bases lining up with TRBD1. The sequence was collected from a woman aged 50 to 60 with acute or convalescent COVID-19. Here the CDR3 DNA reads TGTGCCAGCAGTTACTCGATTCAGGGGGCGGACTATGGCTACACCTTC. Translated: CASSYSIQGADYGYTF.